This TCR beta chain was documented in a study of blood T cell repertoires in COVID-19. Study details: Donors in the United States, Italy and Spain gave samples during acute or convalescent COVID-19.

CDR3 length equals 17 residues. This clone was detected only once. Assay used: immunoSEQ multiplex PCR; TCRdb lists only in-frame clones, some missing. The profile shows 20,000 to 30,000 clones, about 89% of them singletons. The sequenced sample consisted of peripheral blood. The rearrangement links TRBV21-1 to TRBJ2-7; no DNA check was done on the table's D call, TRBD2. TRBV21-1 is an annotated pseudogene. The clonotype comes from a man aged 50-60 years with active COVID-19. The CDR3 is CASSKEASGSCHCEQYF. The CDR3 DNA sequence: TGTGCCAGCAGCAAAGAAGCTAGCGGGAGTTGTCACTGCGAGCAGTACTTC.